This paragraph covers one T cell receptor (beta chain) sequence. The data stem from a study of T cell changes during pregnancy in multiple sclerosis. The CDR3 runs to 18 residues. Germline values: CDR1 LGHNA, CDR2 YNFKEQ. V lost 1 base, J lost 7 bases, and 19 bases stayed unmatched. TCRdb keeps only in-frame clones here, not all; method: immunoSEQ multiplex PCR. The data show about 52,000 clones, roughly 92% seen once. The rearrangement links TRBV4-2 to TRBJ2-7; 7 nucleotides match TRBD2. The clonotype comes from a female donor with multiple sclerosis, enrolled in a pregnancy study. The sequencing used CD4+ T cells from peripheral blood mononuclear cells, collected in the third trimester of pregnancy. CDR3: CASSQALRWLAAREEQYF. The CDR3, as DNA: TGTGCCAGCAGCCAAGCGCTCCGCTGGCTAGCGGCTCGGGAAGAGCAGTACTTC.